Here is one TCR beta chain with its context. This clonotype was observed at least ten times. Its recognized antigen is unknown. No qualities accompany the bases; no much larger clone lies one base away. What the treatment or condition label conveys for this sample: live attenuated yellow fever vaccine strain. A standard Ficoll-Paque protocol was used to isolate PBMCs from peripheral blood. Dynabeads CD4 and CD8 positive selection kits were used to isolate the CD4 and CD8 T-cell fractions. RNA was extracted with TriZol from bulk PBMCs, CD4 and CD8 fractions, and dextramer-positive and dextramer-negative fractions. This entry is derived from a study of T cells after yellow fever vaccination (dated by TCRdb to the late 2010s). At the level of the whole study: The SMART-Seq v4 Ultra Low Input RNA kit was used to prepare libraries from fractions with low cell numbers. Two healthy male donors, one aged 18 to 29 and one aged 30 to 40 years, were included in the cohort. Blood was collected at multiple timepoints before and after primary and secondary immunization, and bulk PBMC replicates and cell subsets were isolated. To follow T-cell clones before and after both primary and booster YFV17D yellow fever vaccination, bulk TCR alpha and beta repertoires underwent longitudinal sequencing.

Here is what the overall study found, with its caveats: Only a couple of donors were included in the study, so the extent to which the findings can be generalized is limited. Most clones expanded after primary vaccination were re-detected after the booster (just under 97% of CD4 and around 88% of CD8), suggesting broad memory maintenance. The secondary T-cell response was weaker than the primary response but faster, peaking on day 5 instead of day 15. A small share of clonotypes was detected in both CD4 and CD8 compartments, with the overlap likely arising from convergent recombination. Computational filtering was needed because FACS-sorted repertoires could contain abundant contaminating clonotypes from the bulk population.

Synthesis of TCR cDNA relied on 5'RACE template switching, a step that introduced a universal primer site along with unique molecular identifiers. Priming of cDNA synthesis was performed from both the TCR alpha and TCR beta constant segments. Two PCR steps were used to amplify libraries, with sample barcodes and sequencing adapters being added in the second step. Libraries were sequenced on Illumina HiSeq 2500 (2x100 bp) or NovaSeq (2x150 bp). Under the source paper's analysis protocol: MIGEC handled demultiplexing of reads and collapsing into UMI consensus sequences, while MiXCR performed V(D)J alignment. Using edgeR on replicate PBMC samples, clonotypes were called vaccine-responding if FDR was below 0.01 and the log2 fold change was above 5 up to day 15. CD4 or CD8 identity was assigned to each bulk clonotype according to whether the clonotype was present at higher abundance in the sequenced CD4 repertoire or the sequenced CD8 repertoire. The public reads were reprocessed in TCRdb via fastp at Q25 and MiXCR, keeping in-frame beta chains. Every CDR3 protein is listed once, alongside the most common genes and DNA of its rows. The V and J calls come from TCRdb's annotation, not from the publication. The sample yields 68,000 or so distinct CDR3 sequences; approximately 7% were counted once. Under 45% of the sample is taken by the ten largest.

Trimming removed 6 bases from V and 6 bases from J, leaving 14 bases between the germline ends. The cysteine opens and the phenylalanine closes a CDR3 of 14 amino acids. This entry keeps only the CDR3 DNA: 42 bases, framed from base 1. CDR1 and CDR2 are read off the germline V gene as MNHEY and SVGEGT. This material consisted of CD8+ T cells sorted from PBMCs, taken roughly seven weeks after the first yellow fever vaccination. The receptor's source is a man younger than 30 who received the YFV17D yellow fever vaccine. This chain joins TRBV6-2 or TRBV6-3 to TRBJ2-2; TRBD2 is perhaps the D gene, given 7 matching bases. CDR3 region: CASSPNGGPGELFF. Read as DNA, the sequence is TGTGCCAGCAGCCCCAACGGGGGGCCCGGGGAGCTGTTTTTT.